This TCR beta chain was captured by sequencing in a study of blood T cells in healthy people across ages. In terms of origin and age, donors were healthy Caucasian individuals from Russia aged about 6 to 100. Primers used in a second PCR of about 6 to 11 cycles were a sample-barcoded 5' primer and a J-beta primer mix. Every individual sample yielded 2.5 million or more paired-end reads (each containing CDR3). TCRdb re-called the 5' RACE reads with MiXCR, one entry per CDR3 protein. This table holds about 800,000 distinct CDR3 sequences, about 62% found once. This CDR3 is 15 amino acids long. Deletions cut 3 bases from V and 2 bases from J, with 13 bases between.

The chain couples TRBV12-3 or TRBV12-4 to TRBJ1-2; D remains ambiguous. Sequenced sample: blood. The TCR sequence derives from a young man in good health. CDR3 nucleotides: TGTGCCAGCAGTTTCGCAGCAGAAACGAACTATGGCTACACCTTC. This translates into CASSFAAETNYGYTF.